The 29 T cell receptor beta chains listed next were all sequenced from one sample in a study of T-cell memory formation after mild COVID-19 (dated by TCRdb to the early 2020s). The library was generated by 5' RACE. Reads for this sample came from an Illumina NovaSeq 6000. TCRdb reprocessing: public reads trimmed at Q25 with fastp, clones called with MiXCR, in-frame beta chains kept. CDR3 protein duplicates are merged, each entry listing the most common genes and DNA. The sample table shows 350,000 to 500,000 distinct CDR3 sequences, and more than 20% are seen once. Around 13% of the sample goes to the ten largest clones. The specimen was PBMCs or a T cell subset sorted from them (not recorded which). Receptors originate from an adult woman who had mild COVID-19 (a few samples of this study predate the infection). The sample titles of this study are shuffled in the database, so cell type and time point are left out; the donor was told from shared clones.

The table lists this clonotype with a few counts. V gene TRBV2 combines with J gene TRBJ2-1; 11 positions agree with TRBD2. After removal of 7 bases from V and 4 bases from J, the junction contained 9 bases not matched to a gene. Germline CDR1 is SNHLY and CDR2 is FYNNEI. This CDR3 is 16 amino acids long. The CDR3: CASTHPGLAEYNEQFF. In nucleotides, the CDR3 is TGTGCCAGCACCCATCCGGGACTAGCGGAATACAATGAGCAGTTCTTC. The full variable domain, with the rest looked up from reference TRBV2 and TRBJ2-1, is EPEVTQTPSHQVTQMGQEVILRCVPISNHLYFYWYRQILGQKVEFLVSFYNNEISEKSEIFDDQFSVERPDGSNFTLKIRSTKLEDSAMYFCASTHPGLAEYNEQFFGPGTRLTVL.

This clonotype has a handful of counts. CDR3: CASSQDWGGSNTEAFF. CDR3 coding DNA: TGCGCCAGCAGCCAAGATTGGGGAGGATCGAACACTGAAGCTTTCTTT. The rearrangement joins TRBV4-1 to TRBJ1-1; D is undetermined. The V gene lost 0 bases and the J gene lost 1 base, with 12 bases spanning the gap. Per the germline V gene, CDR1 is MGHRA and CDR2 is YSYEKL. The CDR3 has 16 amino acids.

The table lists this clonotype with a count of one. The chain is built from TRBV5-1 and TRBJ2-1; D is possibly TRBD1 (5 bases). The CDR3 contains 12 residues. V was pared by 2 bases and J by 6 bases, with 6 bases between. The germline gives CDR1 SGHRS, CDR2 YFSETQ. The CDR3 sequence: CASSFDSNEQFF. CDR3 DNA: TGCGCCAGCAGCTTTGACAGCAATGAGCAGTTCTTC.

This chain links TRBV5-1 with TRBJ2-2; possibly TRBD1 for D (5 bases). The CDR3 contains 15 residues. Germline CDR1 SGHRS, CDR2 YFSETQ. V lost 1 base and J 7 bases, leaving 14 bases between the germline ends. The CDR3 is CASSLLVAGNGELFF. As DNA, the CDR3 is TGCGCCAGCAGCTTGCTCGTAGCAGGGAACGGGGAGCTGTTTTTT.

The genes are TRBV10-3 and TRBJ2-5, with 7 positions matching TRBD2. The CDR3 loop spans 13 amino acids. V dropped 11 bases and J dropped 5; count of bases not matched to a gene: 11. Germline V gene lookup returns CDR1 ENHRY and CDR2 SYGVKD. CDR3 DNA: TGTGCCGTTTCCGGATGGGGGGGTGAGACCCAGTACTTC. Translation: CAVSGWGGETQYF.

This clonotype was observed a few times. The chain recombines TRBV15 with TRBJ2-7; 7 nucleotides match TRBD1. The CDR3 spans 16 residues. The junction had 8 bases not matched to a gene; V was cut back by 0 bases and J by 3 bases. CDR1 LNHNV and CDR2 YYDKDF come from the germline V gene (reference sequence). In DNA form, the CDR3 reads TGTGCCACCAGCAGAGACCGACAGGGTGCAATCTACGAGCAGTACTTC. Its translation: CATSRDRQGAIYEQYF.

This sequence joins TRBV6-5 and TRBJ2-7, with D hard to call. CDR1 MNHEY and CDR2 SVGAGI come from the germline V gene. V lost 4 bases to trimming and J lost 5 bases, with 12 bases between them. The CDR3 length is 13 residues. The CDR3 reads CASSFGPVDEQYF. In nucleotides, the CDR3 is TGTGCCAGCAGTTTCGGTCCGGTAGACGAGCAGTACTTC.

This clonotype was picked up one time. The V gene is TRBV20-1, the J gene TRBJ2-1, with TRBD2 matching 9 bases. Per the germline V gene, CDR1 is DFQATT and CDR2 is SNEGSKA (reference sequence). The CDR3 extends over 15 amino acids. V shed 5 bases and J 7 bases; nucleotides not matched to a gene: 12. The CDR3 DNA reads as TGCAGTGCTGGCAAGACTAGCGGACGACAGAATGAGCAGTTCTTC. It encodes CSAGKTSGRQNEQFF.

This clonotype has only a few counts. The chain has TRBV3-1 and TRBJ2-5; TRBD2 aligns across 7 bases. This CDR3 region has 14 residues. Unmatched junction bases numbered 5, after V lost 2 bases and J lost 5 bases. The germline V gene has CDR1 LGHDT and CDR2 YNNKEL (reference sequence). For the CDR3, the DNA is TGTGCCAGCAGCCAAACGGGGGGAGGGGAGACCCAGTACTTC. Translating gives CASSQTGGGETQYF.

The chain links TRBV5-4 to TRBJ2-5; the match to TRBD2 covers 12 bases. CDR1 and CDR2 from the germline V gene are SGHNT and YYREEE (reference sequence). The CDR3 has 20 amino acids. V trimming: 1 base; J trimming: 0 bases; junction bases outside the gene matches: 13. As DNA, the CDR3 is TGTGCCAGCAGCTTGTGGGGGCTACTAGCGGGAGGACCGTACCAAGAGACCCAGTACTTC. Amino acids: CASSLWGLLAGGPYQETQYF.

This clonotype was observed a handful of times. The chain carries TRBV7-3 and TRBJ2-1; TRBD2 matches at 10 bases. CDR3 length: 17 amino acids. Germline CDR1 is SGHTA and CDR2 is FQGTGA. Germline trimming cut 5 bases from V and 4 bases from J; bases unmatched to any gene: 11. The CDR3 DNA sequence: TGTGCCAGCAGCCCTCGACGCCCGGGACTAGCGTACAATGAGCAGTTCTTC. Translation gives CASSPRRPGLAYNEQFF.

The V call is TRBV2, the J call TRBJ2-3, with a weak D call TRBD1 (5 bases). The CDR3 contains 13 residues. Germline V lookup: CDR1 SNHLY, CDR2 FYNNEI. Trimming took off 8 bases at V and 2 bases at J, with 11 bases between the two ends. The CDR3 spells CASGADLTDTQYF. The CDR3 DNA follows: TGTGCCAGCGGGGCGGACCTCACAGATACGCAGTATTTT.

The rearrangement joins TRBV5-4 to TRBJ2-7, with D tentatively TRBD1 (6 bases). V lost 4 bases to trimming and J lost 9 bases, with 20 bases between them. Germline V gives CDR1 SGHNT, CDR2 YYREEE (reference sequence). The CDR3 loop spans 14 amino acids. The CDR3 nucleotides are TGTGCCAGCAGCCAGGTGGGACAACAGCAGGGGCAGTACTTC. As protein: CASSQVGQQQGQYF.

The chain couples TRBV20-1 to TRBJ1-3; 7 bases map to TRBD1. The CDR3 is made up of 14 amino acids. The V gene end was trimmed by 7 bases and the J gene end by 0 bases; junction bases not matched to a gene: 6. CDR1 is DFQATT and CDR2 is SNEGSKA in the germline V gene (reference sequence). CDR3 in amino acids: CSVPDRDSGNTIYF. CDR3 nucleotide sequence: TGCAGTGTACCCGACAGGGACTCTGGAAACACCATATATTTT.

This clonotype was detected many times. The V gene is TRBV12-3 or TRBV12-4, the J gene TRBJ2-7, with D possibly TRBD1 on 5 matching bases. V was cut by 4 bases and J by 3 bases, with 10 bases left in between. CDR3 length: 13 amino acids. This CDR3 is CASSWQGNYEQYF. Here the CDR3 DNA reads TGTGCCAGCAGTTGGCAGGGTAACTACGAGCAGTACTTC.

The chain has TRBV19 and TRBJ1-1, with 10 bases aligning to TRBD1. This CDR3 spans 15 amino acids. The V gene's germline CDR1 is LNHDA and CDR2 SQIVND (reference sequence). Trimming cost V 5 bases and J 4 bases; bases outside gene matches: 7. CDR3 in DNA: TGTGCCAGTAGTCCCAGGACAGGGGGGAGCACTGAAGCTTTCTTT. Amino acids: CASSPRTGGSTEAFF.

This clonotype showed up just a few times. This chain joins TRBV4-3 and TRBJ2-5; TRBD1 matches at 8 bases. This CDR3 spans 16 amino acids. Germline CDR1 LGHNA, CDR2 YSLEER. Unmatched junction bases numbered 16, after V lost 0 bases and J lost 13 bases. The CDR3 protein is CASSQEFTGQGRVVYF. Written as DNA, the CDR3 is TGCGCCAGCAGCCAAGAATTCACCGGACAGGGCAGGGTGGTGTACTTC.

The V call is TRBV5-1, the J call TRBJ2-1; D uncertain. CDR3 length: 16 amino acids. Germline V gives CDR1 SGHRS, CDR2 YFSETQ. Trimming stripped 1 base from V and 3 bases from J, with 14 bases between. Written as DNA, the CDR3 is TGCGCCAGCAGCTTGCGATTGCGGACCAACTACAATGAGCAGTTCTTC. Translated, it gives CASSLRLRTNYNEQFF.

The chain employs TRBV5-5 and TRBJ2-1; 10 bases are a match to TRBD1. Germline CDR1 reads SGHKS; CDR2 reads YYEKEE (reference sequence). V lost 4 bases to trimming and J lost 12 bases; unmatched junction nucleotides: 7. The CDR3 runs 13 residues. CDR3: CASSVGDRGGQFF. CDR3 nucleotide sequence: TGTGCCAGCAGCGTGGGGGACAGGGGAGGGCAGTTCTTC.

The rearrangement joins TRBV20-1 to TRBJ2-2; 9 nucleotides line up with TRBD2. Germline V gene lookup returns CDR1 DFQATT and CDR2 SNEGSKA (reference sequence). The CDR3 spans 14 residues. Trimming at V came to 3 bases and at J to 6 bases, leaving 5 bases not matched to a gene. DNA for the CDR3: TGCAGTGCTAGCGTGGCGGGAGGGCCCGGGGAGCTGTTTTTT. Translating gives CSASVAGGPGELFF.

The chain joins TRBV10-3 to TRBJ2-2, with 11 bases lining up with TRBD2. Germline V gene data show CDR1 as ENHRY and CDR2 as SYGVKD. V gave up 2 bases and J gave up 5 bases; unmatched junction bases: 7. This CDR3 is 17 amino acids long. The CDR3 here is CAISETSGSRGTGELFF. The CDR3 region has the DNA TGTGCCATCAGTGAGACTAGCGGGAGCCGTGGGACCGGGGAGCTGTTTTTT.

This clonotype appeared a few times. The chain combines TRBV25-1 with TRBJ1-1; TRBD1 is a possible D gene (5 bases). Looked up from germline, CDR1 is MGHDK and CDR2 is SYGVNS. This CDR3 comprises 18 residues. V lost 4 bases, J lost 3 bases, and 24 bases lay in between. The CDR3 region has the DNA TGTGCCAGCAGTGGGCCCCCCGGGACCCCGCGGGTGGACACTGAAGCTTTCTTT. Protein sequence: CASSGPPGTPRVDTEAFF.

The chain is built from TRBV5-1 and TRBJ2-2; possibly TRBD2 for D (6 bases). Germline V gene data show CDR1 as SGHRS and CDR2 as YFSETQ. There are 13 residues in the CDR3. V dropped 7 bases and J dropped 6 bases, with 13 bases sitting between them. Written as DNA, the CDR3 is TGCGCCAGCCGAAGCAGGGAGGCCGGGGAGCTGTTTTTT. Translating gives CASRSREAGELFF.

This clonotype was picked up a small number of times. This rearrangement joins TRBV30 to TRBJ1-4; D uncertain. CDR1 GTSNPN and CDR2 SVGIG come from the germline V gene (reference sequence). The CDR3 has 12 residues. V was shortened by 7 bases and J by 8 bases, with 14 bases between the two germline ends. In DNA, the CDR3 is TGTGCCTTAGTGTCTATGGACGAAAAACTGTTTTTT. Translation: CALVSMDEKLFF.

A few counts support this clonotype. J is TRBJ2-2 and V is TRBV7-3, with 10 bases aligning to TRBD2. Germline loops: CDR1 SGHTA, CDR2 FQGTGA. The trim removed 0 bases at V and 4 bases at J, leaving 5 bases unmatched. The CDR3 has 17 residues. The CDR3 nucleotides read TGTGCCAGCAGCTTAACGGTCCAGCGGGGGGGCACCGGGGAGCTGTTTTTT. It specifies CASSLTVQRGGTGELFF.

This clonotype was counted only a few times. The chain combines TRBV29-1 with TRBJ1-1, with 11 positions matching TRBD1. Germline V gene sequence: CDR1 SQVTM, CDR2 ANQGSEA. This CDR3 comprises 15 residues. The junction had 8 bases not matched to a gene; V was cut back by 6 bases and J by 2 bases. The CDR3 DNA reads TGCAGCGTCCGCGACCGGACAGGGGGCAACACTGAAGCTTTCTTT. Translating gives CSVRDRTGGNTEAFF.

This clonotype occurred a few times. This chain uses TRBV27 with TRBJ1-6; D ambiguous. The CDR3 has 14 residues. The ends were cut back, 5 bases at V and 10 bases at J, with 15 bases in the middle. The germline V gene has CDR1 MNHEY and CDR2 SMNVEV (reference sequence). In DNA form, the CDR3 reads TGTGCCAGCAGTCCTCGACCAACGGGCTCACCCCTCCACTTT. Translation: CASSPRPTGSPLHF.

This chain uses TRBV4-1 with TRBJ2-5; the match to TRBD2 covers 9 bases. Germline CDR1 is MGHRA and CDR2 is YSYEKL. This CDR3 spans 18 amino acids. V dropped 1 base and J dropped 2; count of bases not matched to a gene: 11. CDR3 nucleotide sequence: TGCGCCAGCAGCCAAGCCATTTGGGCTAGCGGGGCACAAGAGACCCAGTACTTC. Translated, it gives CASSQAIWASGAQETQYF.

This clonotype has more than one count but fewer than ten. The chain recombines TRBV10-3 with TRBJ1-1, with TRBD1 matching 7 bases. V lost 4 bases to trimming and J lost 4 bases; unmatched junction nucleotides: 6. The CDR3 covers 14 residues. Germline CDR1 ENHRY, CDR2 SYGVKD. The CDR3 DNA reads as TGTGCCATCAGTGTTGGGCAGGGGGGCACTGAAGCTTTCTTT. Translation: CAISVGQGGTEAFF.